This TCR beta chain was sequenced for a study of T cell responses to AZD1222 COVID-19 vaccine. Trimming pared 4 bases from V and 5 bases from J, leaving 9 bases between. Germline loops: CDR1 SGHKS, CDR2 YYEKEE (reference sequence). This CDR3 comprises 12 residues. Points from the study as a whole: After the peak T cell response, and only then, were repertoires sampled.

Comment on this clone: Its matching antigen is unknown.

Profiling relied on immunoSEQ multiplex PCR, and the TCRdb table lists in-frame clones only, not all of them. The repertoire has some 87,000 clones, 75% to 90% of them found once; the top ten carry 31%. The TCR was taken from an adult in good health. The input for sequencing was peripheral blood, taken on day 0 of AZD1222 vaccination. This chain links TRBV5-5 with TRBJ1-2; no clear D. Written as DNA, the CDR3 is TGTGCCAGCAGCCCCCCTGGTTATGGCTACACCTTC. This translates into CASSPPGYGYTF. The complete variable domain, with remaining parts taken from reference TRBV5-5 and TRBJ1-2, reads DAGVTQSPTHLIKTRGQQVTLRCSPISGHKSVSWYQQVLGQGPQFIFQYYEKEERGRGNFPDRFSARQFPNYSSELNVNALLLGDSALYLCASSPPGYGYTFGSGTRLTVV.